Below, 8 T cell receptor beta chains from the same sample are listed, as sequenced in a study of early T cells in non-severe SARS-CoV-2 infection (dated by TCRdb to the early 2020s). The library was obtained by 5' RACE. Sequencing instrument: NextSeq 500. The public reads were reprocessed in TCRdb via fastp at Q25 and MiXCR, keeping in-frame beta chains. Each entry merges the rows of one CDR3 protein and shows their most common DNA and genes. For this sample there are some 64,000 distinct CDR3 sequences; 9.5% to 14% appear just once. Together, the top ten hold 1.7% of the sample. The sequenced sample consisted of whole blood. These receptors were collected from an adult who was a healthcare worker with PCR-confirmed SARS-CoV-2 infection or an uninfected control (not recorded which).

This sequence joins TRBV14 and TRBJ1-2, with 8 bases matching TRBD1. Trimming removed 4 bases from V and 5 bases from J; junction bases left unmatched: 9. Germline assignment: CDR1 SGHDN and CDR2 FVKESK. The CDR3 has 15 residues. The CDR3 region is CASSRPGGRRYGYTF. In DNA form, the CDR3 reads TGTGCCAGCAGCCGCCCAGGGGGCCGGCGTTATGGCTACACCTTC. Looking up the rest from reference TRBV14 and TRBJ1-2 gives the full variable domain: EAGVTQFPSHSVIEKGQTVTLRCDPISGHDNLYWYRRVMGKEIKFLLHFVKESKQDESGMPNNRFLAERTGGTYSTLKVQPAELEDSGVYFCASSRPGGRRYGYTFGSGTRLTVV.

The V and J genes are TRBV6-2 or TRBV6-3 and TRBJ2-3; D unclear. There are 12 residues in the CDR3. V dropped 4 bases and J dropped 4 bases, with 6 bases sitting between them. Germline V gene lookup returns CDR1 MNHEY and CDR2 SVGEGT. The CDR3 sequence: CASSSRADTQYF. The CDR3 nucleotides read TGTGCCAGCAGTTCAAGGGCAGATACGCAGTATTTT.

Here the CDR3 reads CASSQSRVIYEQYF. CDR3 sequence (DNA): TGTGCCAGCAGCCAATCCAGGGTAATCTACGAGCAGTACTTC. The chain couples TRBV7-9 to TRBJ2-7, with a possible D match to TRBD1 (5 bases). The germline V gene encodes CDR1 SEHNR and CDR2 FQNEAQ (reference sequence). The V gene lost 5 bases and the J gene lost 3 bases, with 14 bases spanning the gap. The CDR3 covers 14 residues.

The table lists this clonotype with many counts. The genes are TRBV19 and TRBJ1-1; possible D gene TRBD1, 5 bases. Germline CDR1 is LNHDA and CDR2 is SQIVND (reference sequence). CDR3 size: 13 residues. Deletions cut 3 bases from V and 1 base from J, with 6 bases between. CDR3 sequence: CASSIGGNTEAFF. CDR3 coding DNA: TGTGCCAGTAGTATTGGGGGGAACACTGAAGCTTTCTTT.

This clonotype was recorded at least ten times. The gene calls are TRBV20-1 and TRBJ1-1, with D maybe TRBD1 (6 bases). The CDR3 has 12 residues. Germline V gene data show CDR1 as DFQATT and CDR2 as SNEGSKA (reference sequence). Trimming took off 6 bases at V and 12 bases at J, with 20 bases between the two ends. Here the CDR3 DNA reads TGCAGTGCCCCCGGAAGGGGGTCCGAGACTTTCTTT. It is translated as CSAPGRGSETFF.

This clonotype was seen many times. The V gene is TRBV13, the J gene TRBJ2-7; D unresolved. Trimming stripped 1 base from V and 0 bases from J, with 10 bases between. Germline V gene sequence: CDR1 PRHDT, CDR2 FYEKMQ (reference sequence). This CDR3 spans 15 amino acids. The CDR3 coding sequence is TGTGCCAGCAGCTTAGACAGCTCGGACTCCTACGAGCAGTACTTC. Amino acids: CASSLDSSDSYEQYF.

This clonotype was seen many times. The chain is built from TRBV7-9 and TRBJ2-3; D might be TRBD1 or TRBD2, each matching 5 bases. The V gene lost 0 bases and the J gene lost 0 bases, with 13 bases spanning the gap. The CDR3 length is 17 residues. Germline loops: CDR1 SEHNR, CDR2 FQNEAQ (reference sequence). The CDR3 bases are TGTGCCAGCAGCTTAGCGCTTCGGGACCACAGCACAGATACGCAGTATTTT. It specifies CASSLALRDHSTDTQYF.

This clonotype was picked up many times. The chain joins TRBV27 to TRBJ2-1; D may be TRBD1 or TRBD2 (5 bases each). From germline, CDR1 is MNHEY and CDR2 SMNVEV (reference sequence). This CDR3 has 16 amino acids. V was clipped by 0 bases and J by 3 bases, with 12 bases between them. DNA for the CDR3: TGTGCCAGCAGTTTATCGTCCGGGGACGACTACAATGAGCAGTTCTTC. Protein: CASSLSSGDDYNEQFF.